This entry lists 14 T cell receptor beta chains sequenced from one sample in a study of blood T cell repertoires in COVID-19. Sequencing used immunoSEQ multiplex PCR; TCRdb keeps in-frame clones, though not all of them. The table has about 270,000 clones, roughly nine tenths seen once. The sequenced material came from peripheral blood. These receptors were taken from a man in his forties who had recovered from COVID-19.

The V gene is TRBV10-3, the J gene TRBJ2-4; TRBD1 agrees at 9 bases. V was pared by 5 bases and J by 8 bases, with 10 bases of the junction left unmatched. The CDR3 sequence is 15 residues long. The germline V gene has CDR1 ENHRY and CDR2 SYGVKD. The chain's CDR3 is CAISPYGQGQDIQYF. For the CDR3, the DNA is TGTGCCATCAGTCCTTACGGACAGGGGCAGGACATTCAGTACTTC.

With respect to this clone: Germline is not matched at one junction end, which may reflect a read error. This rearrangement joins TRBV6-5 to TRBJ1-1; 7 nucleotides align to TRBD1. The CDR3 runs 15 residues. Per the germline V gene, CDR1 is MNHEY and CDR2 is SVGAGI. The CDR3 nucleotides read TGTGCCAGCAGTCTCACAGGGGCGGTGAAAACTGAAGCTTTCTTT. It yields the protein CASSLTGAVKTEAFF.

The rearrangement links TRBV5-1 to TRBJ1-1; no reliable D call. V lost 1 base to trimming and J lost 0 bases, with 4 bases between them. The CDR3 extends over 13 amino acids. The germline CDR1 and CDR2 sequences are SGHRS and YFSETQ. CDR3 in amino acids: CASSLYVNTEAFF. The CDR3 DNA reads as TGCGCCAGCAGCTTGTATGTGAACACTGAAGCTTTCTTT.

This chain uses TRBV19 with TRBJ1-1; D may be TRBD1 (5 bases). Trimming took 10 bases from V and 2 from J, leaving 14 bases between them. The CDR3 contains 13 residues. The germline V gene encodes CDR1 LNHDA and CDR2 SQIVND (reference sequence). CDR3 sequence reads: CATHPGVNTEAFF. DNA for the CDR3: TGTGCCACCCATCCGGGGGTCAACACTGAAGCTTTCTTT.

This clone has a handful of counts. This sequence joins TRBV10-3 and TRBJ1-5; D unresolved. This CDR3 has 16 amino acids. V lost 10 bases to trimming and J lost 2 bases, with 21 bases between them. CDR1 is ENHRY, CDR2 SYGVKD, per germline. DNA for the CDR3: TGTGCCACTAGCGGGGTCCGCTCCGGGGGCAATCAGCCCCAGCATTTT. This sequence encodes CATSGVRSGGNQPQHF.

The chain's CDR3 is CASSQARQGAGELFF. In DNA form, the CDR3 reads TGTGCCAGTAGCCAGGCCCGACAGGGGGCCGGGGAGCTGTTTTTT. The chain recombines TRBV19 with TRBJ2-2; 9 bases are shared with TRBD1. CDR1 is LNHDA and CDR2 is SQIVND in the germline V gene (reference sequence). V shed 6 bases, J shed 6 bases, and the junction held 8 bases outside the gene matches. This CDR3 has 15 amino acids. Combining the CDR3 with reference TRBV19 and TRBJ2-2 gives the whole variable domain DGGITQSPKYLFRKEGQNVTLSCEQNLNHDAMYWYRQDPGQGLRLIYYSQIVNDFQKGDIAEGYSVSREKKESFPLTVTSAQKNPTAFYLCASSQARQGAGELFFGEGSRLTVL.

The chain joins TRBV5-5 to TRBJ1-1; a possible D gene is TRBD1 (6 bases). Trimming shortened V by 4 bases and J by 0 bases, and 10 bases separated the two germline ends. This CDR3 has 14 residues. Looked up from germline, CDR1 is SGHKS and CDR2 is YYEKEE (reference sequence). CDR3 sequence (DNA): TGTGCCAGCAGCCAAAGGACAGTGAACACTGAAGCTTTCTTT. The encoded protein is CASSQRTVNTEAFF. Drawing the rest from reference TRBV5-5 and TRBJ1-1, the complete variable domain is DAGVTQSPTHLIKTRGQQVTLRCSPISGHKSVSWYQQVLGQGPQFIFQYYEKEERGRGNFPDRFSARQFPNYSSELNVNALLLGDSALYLCASSQRTVNTEAFFGQGTRLTVV.

The chain employs TRBV5-4 and TRBJ2-3; D is unresolved. The CDR3 totals 14 residues. Trimming stripped 4 bases from V and 6 bases from J, with 15 bases between. Per germline, CDR1 SGHNT and CDR2 YYREEE (reference sequence). CDR3 residues: CASSRLPPNDTQYF. CDR3 coding DNA: TGTGCCAGCAGCCGACTGCCCCCTAATGATACGCAGTATTTT.

Note on this clone: The sample contains more than one DNA sequence encoding this CDR3. The gene calls are TRBV9 and TRBJ1-3; D gene uncertain. Trimming stripped 0 bases from V and 4 bases from J, with 8 bases between. Germline V CDR1 and CDR2: SGDLS, YYNGEE. The CDR3 sequence is 14 residues long. The CDR3 spells CASSVAGSGNTIYF. The CDR3 region has the DNA TGTGCCAGCAGCGTAGCAGGTTCCGGAAACACCATATATTTT.

This sequence joins TRBV7-8 and TRBJ1-5; a weak D match, TRBD1 (5 bases). Trimming removed 1 base at V and 0 bases at J, with 13 bases between. CDR1 is SGHVS and CDR2 is FQNEAQ in the germline V gene. The CDR3 contains 17 residues. The CDR3, as DNA: TGTGCCAGCAGCTTAGGTGGGGGGATTTCTAGCAATCAGCCCCAGCATTTT. Protein product: CASSLGGGISSNQPQHF.

The V gene is TRBV5-1, the J gene TRBJ2-1; tentatively, D is TRBD2 (5 bases). The length of the CDR3 is 15 residues. In germline, CDR1 is SGHRS, CDR2 YFSETQ. V lost 0 bases, J lost 2 bases, and 9 bases lay in between. The DNA for the CDR3 is TGCGCCAGCAGCTTGGTTACTAGTCCCTACAATGAGCAGTTCTTC. Translating gives CASSLVTSPYNEQFF.

This clone occurred a few times. The same CDR3 arises from other DNA sequences in this sample as well. V is TRBV5-1 and J is TRBJ2-7, with D possibly matching TRBD1 (6 bases). The CDR3 sequence is 14 residues long. The germline CDR1 and CDR2 sequences are SGHRS and YFSETQ. The V and J ends lost 2 bases and 5 bases respectively, with 14 bases between them. The CDR3 sequence is CASSFDRTLNEQYF. In DNA, the CDR3 is TGCGCCAGCAGCTTTGACAGGACCTTAAACGAGCAGTACTTC.

J is TRBJ2-7 and V is TRBV7-2, with D perhaps matching TRBD1 (5 bases). From germline, CDR1 is SGHTA and CDR2 FQGNSA. V dropped 1 base and J dropped 3 bases, with 10 bases sitting between them. This CDR3 has 14 amino acids. The CDR3 DNA reads TGTGCCAGCAGCTTAGGGCCAGGGTACTACGAGCAGTACTTC. Amino acids: CASSLGPGYYEQYF.

The chain couples TRBV9 to TRBJ2-3, with 16 bases aligning to TRBD2. V gave up 4 bases and J gave up 14 bases; unmatched junction bases: 7. The germline gives CDR1 SGDLS, CDR2 YYNGEE. The CDR3 is 14 amino acids. The CDR3 region is CASSQGLAGGLPYF. Here the CDR3 DNA reads TGTGCCAGCAGCCAGGGACTAGCGGGGGGGCTTCCGTATTTT.